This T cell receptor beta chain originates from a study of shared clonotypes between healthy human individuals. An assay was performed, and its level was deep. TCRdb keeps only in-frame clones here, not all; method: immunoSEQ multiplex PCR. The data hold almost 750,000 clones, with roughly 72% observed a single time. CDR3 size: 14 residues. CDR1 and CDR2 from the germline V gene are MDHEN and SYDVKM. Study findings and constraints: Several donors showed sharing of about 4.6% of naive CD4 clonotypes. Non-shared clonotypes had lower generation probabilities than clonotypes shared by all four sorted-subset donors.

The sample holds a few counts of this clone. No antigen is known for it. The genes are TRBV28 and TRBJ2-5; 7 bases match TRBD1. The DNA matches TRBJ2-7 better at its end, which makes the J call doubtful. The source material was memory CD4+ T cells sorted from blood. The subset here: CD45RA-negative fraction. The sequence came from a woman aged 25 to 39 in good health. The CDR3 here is CASSLSTGLDEQYF. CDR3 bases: TGTGCCAGCAGTCTATCGACAGGGCTGGACGAGCAGTACTTC.